Below are 6 T cell receptor beta chains sequenced from a single sample in a study of T cell responses to AZD1222 COVID-19 vaccine. Profiled with immunoSEQ multiplex PCR; TCRdb holds only in-frame clones, not every one. The table shows more than 110,000 clones, with approximately 90% occurring only once. The sequencing used peripheral blood, collected on day 0 of AZD1222 vaccination. The receptors derive from an adult in good health.

Concerning this clone itself: One end of the junction is discordant with germline, which a read error may explain. V gene TRBV20-1 combines with J gene TRBJ2-7; 9 nucleotides match TRBD1. CDR1 and CDR2 from the germline V gene are DFQATT and SNEGSKA (reference sequence). This CDR3 has 11 residues. CDR3 bases: TGCAGTGCTAGAGTCGGGGGGACAGGGCACTTC. Protein product: CSARVGGTGHF.

V gene TRBV13 combines with J gene TRBJ1-3; possibly TRBD1 for D (5 bases). V was clipped by 1 base and J by 4 bases, with 14 bases between them. CDR3 length: 16 residues. CDR1 PRHDT and CDR2 FYEKMQ come from the germline V gene (reference sequence). The chain's CDR3 is CASSLAPGRHGNTIYF. The CDR3 DNA reads as TGTGCCAGCAGCTTAGCTCCAGGGCGTCACGGAAACACCATATATTTT.

The chain links TRBV9 to TRBJ1-6, with 7 nucleotides matching TRBD1. The germline V gene encodes CDR1 SGDLS and CDR2 YYNGEE. Trimming took 4 bases from V and 9 from J; bases not matched to a gene: 10. The CDR3 runs 15 residues. The CDR3, as DNA: TGTGCCAGCAGCCTAGGGGGCAGACTCGGTTCACCCCTCCACTTT. Amino acid sequence: CASSLGGRLGSPLHF.

The chain carries TRBV29-1 and TRBJ1-4; D not resolved. This CDR3 comprises 13 residues. The ends were cut back, 5 bases at V and 7 bases at J, with 14 bases in the middle. Germline CDR1 is SQVTM and CDR2 is ANQGSEA. The CDR3 DNA reads as TGCAGCGTTATGGTGATAGGTGGTGAAAAACTGTTTTTT. It yields the protein CSVMVIGGEKLFF.

This clone was seen just once. This sequence joins TRBV29-1 and TRBJ2-7; D tentatively fits TRBD1 or TRBD2 (5 bases each). From germline, CDR1 is SQVTM and CDR2 ANQGSEA. This CDR3 spans 13 amino acids. Trimming removed 4 bases from V and 4 bases from J, with 14 bases in between. The CDR3 DNA reads TGCAGCGTTGGGGGGATTGAGCAGTACGAGCAGTACTTC. Protein product: CSVGGIEQYEQYF.

The J gene is TRBJ1-4, the V gene TRBV4-2; no clear D gene. CDR3 size: 14 residues. Germline V lookup: CDR1 LGHNA, CDR2 YNFKEQ. V lost 2 bases to trimming and J lost 5 bases, with 9 bases between them. The CDR3 reads CASSQYRENEKLFF. As DNA, the CDR3 is TGTGCCAGCAGCCAATACAGAGAGAATGAAAAACTGTTTTTT.